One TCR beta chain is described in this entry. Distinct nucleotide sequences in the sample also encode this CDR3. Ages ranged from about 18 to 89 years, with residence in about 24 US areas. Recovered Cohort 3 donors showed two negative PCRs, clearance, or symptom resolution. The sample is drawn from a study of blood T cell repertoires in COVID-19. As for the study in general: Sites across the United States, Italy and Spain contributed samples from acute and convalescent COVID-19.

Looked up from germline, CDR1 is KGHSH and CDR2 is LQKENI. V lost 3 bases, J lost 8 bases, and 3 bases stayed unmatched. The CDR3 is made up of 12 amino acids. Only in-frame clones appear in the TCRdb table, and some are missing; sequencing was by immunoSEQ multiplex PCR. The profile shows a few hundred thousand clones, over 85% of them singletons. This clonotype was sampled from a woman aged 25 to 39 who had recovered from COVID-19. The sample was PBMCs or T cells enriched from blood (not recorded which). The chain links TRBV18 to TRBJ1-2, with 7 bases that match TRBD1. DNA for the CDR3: TGTGCCAGCTCACCGCAACAGGGGGGCTACACCTTC. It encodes CASSPQQGGYTF.